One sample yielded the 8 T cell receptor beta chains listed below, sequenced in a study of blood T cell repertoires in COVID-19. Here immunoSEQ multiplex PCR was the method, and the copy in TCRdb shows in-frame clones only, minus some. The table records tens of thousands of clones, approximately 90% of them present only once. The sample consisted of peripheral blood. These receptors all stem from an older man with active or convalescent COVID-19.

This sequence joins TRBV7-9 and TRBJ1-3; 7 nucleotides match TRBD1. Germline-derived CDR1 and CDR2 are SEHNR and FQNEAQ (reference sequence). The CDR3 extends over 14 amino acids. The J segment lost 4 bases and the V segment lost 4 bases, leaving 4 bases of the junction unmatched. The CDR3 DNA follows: TGTGCCAGCAGCTATACAGGGGCAGGAAACACCATATATTTT. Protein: CASSYTGAGNTIYF.

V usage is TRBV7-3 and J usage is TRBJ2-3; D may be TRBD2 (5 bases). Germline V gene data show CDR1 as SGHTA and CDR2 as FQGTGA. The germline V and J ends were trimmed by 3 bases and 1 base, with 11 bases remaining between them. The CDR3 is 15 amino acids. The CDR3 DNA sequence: TGTGCCAGCAGCTTCAGAGGGCGGCGCACAGATACGCAGTATTTT. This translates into CASSFRGRRTDTQYF.

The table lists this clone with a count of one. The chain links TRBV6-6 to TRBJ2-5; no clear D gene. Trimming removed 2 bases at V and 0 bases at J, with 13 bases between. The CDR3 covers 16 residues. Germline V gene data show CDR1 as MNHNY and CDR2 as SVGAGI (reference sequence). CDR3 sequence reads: CASSYGQTSYQETQYF. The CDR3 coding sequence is TGTGCCAGCAGTTACGGTCAGACTTCGTACCAAGAGACCCAGTACTTC.

The CDR3 nucleotides are TGTGCCACCAGTGTCAAAAAACCGGGACAGTCCTACAATGAGCAGTTCTTC. Protein sequence: CATSVKKPGQSYNEQFF. The chain carries TRBV24-1 and TRBJ2-1; 7 nucleotides line up with TRBD1. This CDR3 spans 17 amino acids. The germline V gene has CDR1 KGHDR and CDR2 SFDVKD. Trimming took 5 bases from V and 1 from J; bases not matched to a gene: 10.

This CDR3 reads CASRPRVNTEAFF. The DNA of the CDR3 is TGTGCCAGCAGGCCCAGGGTGAACACTGAAGCTTTCTTT. The chain has TRBV6-5 and TRBJ1-1; D possibly corresponds to TRBD1 (5 bases). This CDR3 has 13 residues. Germline V CDR1 and CDR2: MNHEY, SVGAGI. V lost 6 bases, J lost 0 bases, and 8 bases lay in between.

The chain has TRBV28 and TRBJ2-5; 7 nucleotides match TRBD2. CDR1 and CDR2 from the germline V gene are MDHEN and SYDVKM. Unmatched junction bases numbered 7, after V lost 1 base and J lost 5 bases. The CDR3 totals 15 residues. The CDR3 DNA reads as TGTGCCAGCAGTTTATACGGCGGGAGAGGTGAGACCCAGTACTTC. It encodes CASSLYGGRGETQYF.

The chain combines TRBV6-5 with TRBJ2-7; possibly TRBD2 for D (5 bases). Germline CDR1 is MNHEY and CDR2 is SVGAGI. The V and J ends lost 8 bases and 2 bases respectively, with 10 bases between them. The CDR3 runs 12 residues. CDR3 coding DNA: TGTGCCAGCGCCGCGGGCCCCTACGAGCAGTACTTC. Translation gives CASAAGPYEQYF.

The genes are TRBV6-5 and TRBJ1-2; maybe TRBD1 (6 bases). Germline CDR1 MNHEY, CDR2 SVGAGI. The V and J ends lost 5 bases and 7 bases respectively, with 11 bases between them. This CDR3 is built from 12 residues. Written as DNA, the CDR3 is TGTGCCAGCAGTACAGGGTTTTTTGGCTACACCTTC. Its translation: CASSTGFFGYTF.